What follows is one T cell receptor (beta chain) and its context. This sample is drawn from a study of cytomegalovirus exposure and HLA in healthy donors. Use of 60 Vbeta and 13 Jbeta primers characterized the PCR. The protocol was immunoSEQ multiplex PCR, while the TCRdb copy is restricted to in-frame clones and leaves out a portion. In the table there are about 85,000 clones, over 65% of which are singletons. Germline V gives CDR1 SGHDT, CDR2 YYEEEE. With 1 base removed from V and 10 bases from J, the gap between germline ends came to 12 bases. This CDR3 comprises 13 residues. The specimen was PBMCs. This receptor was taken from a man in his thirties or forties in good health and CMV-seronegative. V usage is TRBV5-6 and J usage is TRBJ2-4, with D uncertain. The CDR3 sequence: CASSLSPEHIQYF. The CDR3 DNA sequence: TGTGCCAGCAGCTTGTCACCCGAGCATATTCAGTACTTC. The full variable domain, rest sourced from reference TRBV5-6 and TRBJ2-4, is DAGVTQSPTHLIKTRGQQVTLRCSPKSGHDTVSWYQQALGQGPQFIFQYYEEEERQRGNFPDRFSGHQFPNYSSELNVNALLLGDSALYLCASSLSPEHIQYFGAGTRLSVL.